Listed below are T cell receptor beta chains from one sample, sequenced in a study of PD-L1 blockade in urothelial cancer. TCRdb keeps only in-frame clones here, not all; method: immunoSEQ multiplex PCR. Of around 43,000 clones listed, 70% to 90% are singletons. The source material was PBMCs, sampled around atezolizumab (anti-PD-L1) treatment. The receptors derive from a donor aged 40 or older with urothelial cancer. The conserved cysteine and the conserved F or W are not part of the CDR3 here.

CDR3 protein: ASSLGRGISNEKLF
V gene: TRBV7-9
J gene: TRBJ1-4

CDR3 protein: ASSPLVGTGSTDTQY
V gene: TRBV18
J gene: TRBJ2-3

CDR3 protein: ASSQVYGAGYEQY
V gene: TRBV4-3
J gene: TRBJ2-7

CDR3 protein: ASSPGGPLSTDTQY
V gene: TRBV7-2
J gene: TRBJ2-3

CDR3 protein: ASSLGGEQY
V gene: TRBV6-5
J gene: TRBJ2-7

CDR3 protein: ATSRQGQGVFWEKLF
V gene: TRBV15
J gene: TRBJ1-4

CDR3 protein: ASSADRVSDTQY
V gene: TRBV7-2
J gene: TRBJ2-3

CDR3 protein: ASSRGDRGNTEAF
V gene: TRBV25-1
J gene: TRBJ1-1

CDR3 protein: ASSQASGASYNEQF
V gene: TRBV4-3
J gene: TRBJ2-1

CDR3 protein: ASSPGGPEAF
V gene: TRBV11-2
J gene: TRBJ1-1

CDR3 protein: SVEVGSSGYNEQF
V gene: TRBV29-1
J gene: TRBJ2-1

CDR3 protein: ASSSLAGGFYEQY
V gene: TRBV5-1
J gene: TRBJ2-7

CDR3 protein: ASSFSRGRFWVYGYT
V gene: TRBV28
J gene: TRBJ1-2

CDR3 protein: ASSEAPGLWNTGELF
V gene: TRBV2
J gene: TRBJ2-2

CDR3 protein: AWSGGGSYQETQY
V gene: TRBV30
J gene: TRBJ2-5

CDR3 protein: ASSGRGTPGSSSSGNTIY
V gene: TRBV5-1
J gene: TRBJ1-3

CDR3 protein: ASSPASGGASAEAF
V gene: TRBV5-1
J gene: TRBJ1-1

CDR3 protein: ASSPGRVAF
V gene: TRBV7-2
J gene: TRBJ2-1

CDR3 protein: ASIGNYGYT
V gene: TRBV28
J gene: TRBJ1-2

CDR3 protein: ASSQAEREGRGEQF
V gene: TRBV4-3
J gene: TRBJ2-1

CDR3 protein: ASAKWGNRLSYEQY
V gene: TRBV27
J gene: TRBJ2-7

CDR3 protein: ASTFTPTSGNSYEQY
V gene: TRBV13
J gene: TRBJ2-7

CDR3 protein: ASSTGLAGADTQY
V gene: TRBV7-3
J gene: TRBJ2-3

CDR3 protein: ASSLAGQGGYEQY
V gene: TRBV11-2
J gene: TRBJ2-7

CDR3 protein: AWGPPLRASGYGYT
V gene: TRBV30
J gene: TRBJ1-2

CDR3 protein: ASNRGDSGANVLT
V gene: TRBV19
J gene: TRBJ2-6